A selection of T cell receptor beta chains follows, all from one sample in a study of shared clonotypes between healthy human individuals. Generated by immunoSEQ multiplex PCR, the TCRdb table keeps only in-frame clones and is missing some. The data hold about 460,000 clones, with roughly three quarters observed a single time. The sequenced sample was PBMCs. The origin of the receptors is a woman in her 40s in good health. Some clones in this sample may be carry-over from other donors' samples. Both conserved end residues are part of each CDR3. D genes are given only for firm matches. The size field is filled for only some rows; it gives once, few, many or a size class.

d_call j_call clone_size v_call cdr3_aa cdr3_nt
. TRBJ1-2 . TRBV5-3 CARMPYGYTF TGTGCCAGAATGCCCTATGGCTACACCTTC
. TRBJ1-3 . TRBV28 CASSTYSGNTIYF TGTGCCAGCAGCACCTACTCTGGAAACACCATATATTTT
. TRBJ2-5 . TRBV30 CAWRGLLYQETQYF TGCGCCTGGAGGGGGCTCCTGTACCAAGAGACCCAGTACTTC
. TRBJ2-5 once TRBV28 CASSPRWGGDKETQYF TGTGCCAGCAGTCCTCGTTGGGGCGGCGATAAAGAGACCCAGTACTTC
TRBD1 TRBJ2-7 many TRBV18 CASSPGQGAEQYF TGTGCCAGCTCACCGGGACAGGGTGCCGAGCAGTACTTC
. TRBJ1-4 . TRBV2 CASSASTNNEKLFF TGTGCCAGCAGTGCGTCGACAAATAATGAAAAACTGTTTTTT
TRBD1 TRBJ1-1 . TRBV5-1 CASSSSQGGDTEAFF TGCGCCAGCAGCTCCTCACAGGGGGGAGACACTGAAGCTTTCTTT
. TRBJ1-1 . TRBV5-1 CASSLTGNRDTEAFF TGCGCCAGCAGCTTGACAGGGAATCGAGACACTGAAGCTTTCTTT
TRBD1 TRBJ2-1 once TRBV4-3 CASSQGTGTEQFF TGCGCCAGCAGCCAGGGGACAGGGACTGAGCAGTTCTTC
. TRBJ2-6 many TRBV14 CASSQDNLDVLTF TGTGCCAGCAGCCAAGATAATTTAGACGTCCTGACTTTC
TRBD1 TRBJ1-5 few TRBV2 CASSPDRVSQPQHF TGTGCCAGCAGCCCCGACAGGGTATCTCAGCCCCAGCATTTT
TRBD1 TRBJ1-4 . TRBV6-1 CASSEVTGANEKLFF TGTGCCAGCAGTGAAGTGACAGGGGCTAATGAAAAACTGTTTTTT
. TRBJ1-4 . TRBV7-9 CASSPFGGGTTNEKLFF TGTGCCAGCTCCCCGTTTGGGGGGGGAACCACTAATGAAAAACTGTTTTTT
. TRBJ1-5 . TRBV30 CAWNAGGNQPQHF TGTGCCTGGAATGCAGGAGGCAATCAGCCCCAGCATTTT
. TRBJ2-1 few TRBV23-1 CASSHPGPSYNEQFF TGCGCCAGCAGTCACCCGGGTCCCTCCTACAATGAGCAGTTCTTC
. TRBJ2-1 . TRBV9 CASSVGGSYNEQFF TGTGCCAGCAGCGTAGGTGGCAGTTACAATGAGCAGTTCTTC
TRBD2 TRBJ2-7 . TRBV7-2 CASSFASGGSYEQYF TGTGCCAGCAGCTTCGCTAGCGGGGGGAGCTACGAGCAGTACTTC
TRBD2 TRBJ2-7 . TRBV7-2 CASSLARVAGYEQYF TGTGCCAGCAGCTTAGCGCGGGTAGCGGGCTACGAGCAGTACTTC
. TRBJ2-5 . TRBV6-1 CASSEGRQYQETQYF TGTGCCAGCAGTGAAGGCAGACAGTACCAAGAGACCCAGTACTTC
TRBD2 TRBJ2-3 many TRBV10-3 CAISESLAGGLVPTDTQYF TGTGCCATCAGTGAGTCTCTAGCGGGAGGACTAGTCCCTACAGATACGCAGTATTTT
TRBD1 TRBJ1-4 once TRBV27 CASSINRGRSRANEKLFF TGTGCCAGCAGTATCAACAGGGGGCGAAGTCGGGCTAATGAAAAACTGTTTTTT
. TRBJ2-5 . TRBV30 CAWSVQIQETQYF TGTGCCTGGAGTGTACAGATCCAAGAGACCCAGTACTTC